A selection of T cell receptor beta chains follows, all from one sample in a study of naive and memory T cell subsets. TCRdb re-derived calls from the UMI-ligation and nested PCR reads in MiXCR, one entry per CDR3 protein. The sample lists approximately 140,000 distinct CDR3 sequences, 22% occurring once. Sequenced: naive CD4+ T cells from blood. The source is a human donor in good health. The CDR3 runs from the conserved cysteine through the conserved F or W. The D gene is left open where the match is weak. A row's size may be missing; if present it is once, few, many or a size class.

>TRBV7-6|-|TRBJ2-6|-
CASSLILAQSSGANVLTF
TGTGCCAGCAGCTTAATCCTAGCGCAGAGCTCTGGGGCCAACGTCCTGACTTTC
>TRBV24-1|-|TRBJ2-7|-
CATSEPQDTYEQYF
TGTGCCACCAGTGAGCCCCAGGATACTTACGAGCAGTACTTC
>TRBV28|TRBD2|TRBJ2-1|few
CASSPLRAGGLNEQFF
TGTGCCAGCAGTCCCCTTCGGGCGGGAGGGTTAAATGAGCAGTTCTTC
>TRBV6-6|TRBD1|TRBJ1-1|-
CASTVGQGGLGSEAFF
TGTGCCAGCACTGTGGGACAGGGTGGGCTAGGGTCCGAAGCTTTCTTT
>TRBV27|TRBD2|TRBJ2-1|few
CASSLSSGTSVYNEQFF
TGTGCCAGCAGTTTATCTTCCGGGACTAGCGTGTACAATGAGCAGTTCTTC
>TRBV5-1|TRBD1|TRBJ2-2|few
CASSLGQGSTGELFF
TGCGCCAGCAGCCTGGGACAGGGAAGCACCGGGGAGCTGTTTTTT
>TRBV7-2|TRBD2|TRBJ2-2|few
CASSLSSGRNGELFF
TGTGCCAGCAGCTTATCAAGCGGGAGAAACGGGGAGCTGTTTTTT
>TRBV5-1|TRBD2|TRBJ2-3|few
CASSTRLAGVPDTQYF
TGCGCCAGCAGCACCCGACTAGCGGGAGTTCCAGATACGCAGTATTTT
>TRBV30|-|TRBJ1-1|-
CAWRTTGVRTEAFF
TGTGCCTGGAGGACGACAGGCGTCCGGACTGAAGCTTTCTTT
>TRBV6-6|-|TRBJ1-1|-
CASSYSNLGTEAFF
TGTGCCAGCAGTTACTCGAACTTGGGCACTGAAGCTTTCTTT
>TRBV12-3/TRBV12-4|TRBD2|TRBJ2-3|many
CASTPSGLAADTQYF
TGTGCCAGCACCCCCTCGGGACTAGCAGCAGATACGCAGTATTTT
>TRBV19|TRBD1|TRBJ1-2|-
CASSRDRASGYTF
TGTGCCAGTAGTCGGGACAGAGCTAGTGGCTACACCTTC
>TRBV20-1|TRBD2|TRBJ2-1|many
CSATQAGVNEQFF
TGCAGTGCTACCCAAGCGGGAGTCAATGAGCAGTTCTTC
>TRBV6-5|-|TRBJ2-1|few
CASSYRWEQHEQFF
TGTGCCAGCAGTTACCGGTGGGAACAGCATGAGCAGTTCTTC
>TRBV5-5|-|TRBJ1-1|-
CASSKPTGITEAFF
TGTGCCAGCAGCAAACCTACAGGGATAACTGAAGCTTTCTTT
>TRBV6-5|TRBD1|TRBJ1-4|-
CASSHSGQGLNEKLFF
TGTGCCAGCAGTCATTCTGGACAGGGCTTAAACGAAAAACTGTTTTTT
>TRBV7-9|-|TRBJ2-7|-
CASSLGRHSDEQYF
TGTGCCAGCAGCTTAGGGCGGCACAGTGACGAGCAGTACTTC
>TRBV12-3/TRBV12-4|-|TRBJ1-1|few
CASSTRTVNTEAFF
TGTGCCAGCAGTACCCGGACGGTCAACACTGAAGCTTTCTTT
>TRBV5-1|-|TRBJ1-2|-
CASSLSGGTGGPKRDTF
TGCGCCAGCAGCTTGTCCGGGGGAACCGGGGGACCTAAAAGGGACACCTTC
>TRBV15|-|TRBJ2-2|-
CATSRDFMYTGELFF
TGTGCCACCAGCAGAGATTTTATGTACACCGGGGAGCTGTTTTTT
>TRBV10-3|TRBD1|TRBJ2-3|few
CAISPDRGNTDTQYF
TGTGCCATCAGCCCTGACAGGGGAAACACAGATACGCAGTATTTT
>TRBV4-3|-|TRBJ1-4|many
CASSPGAVGEKLFF
TGCGCCAGCAGCCCAGGGGCGGTGGGTGAAAAACTGTTTTTT
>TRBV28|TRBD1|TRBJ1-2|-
CASSTRQGAKYGYTF
TGTGCCAGCAGTACCCGACAGGGGGCTAAATATGGCTACACCTTC
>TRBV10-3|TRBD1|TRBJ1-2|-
CAISEDRDYGYTF
TGTGCCATCAGTGAGGACAGGGACTATGGCTACACCTTC
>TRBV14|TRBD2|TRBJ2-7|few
CASSQVTSGDYEQYF
TGTGCCAGCAGCCAAGTTACTAGCGGGGACTACGAGCAGTACTTC
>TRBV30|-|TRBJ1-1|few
CASHRIQNTEAFF
TGTGCCTCCCACCGCATACAGAACACTGAAGCTTTCTTT
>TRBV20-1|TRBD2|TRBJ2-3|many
CSATPSGSTDTQYF
TGCAGTGCTACCCCTAGCGGGAGTACAGATACGCAGTATTTT
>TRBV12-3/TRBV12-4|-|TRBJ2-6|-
CASSFRVSGANVLTF
TGTGCCAGCAGTTTTAGGGTTTCTGGGGCCAACGTCCTGACTTTC
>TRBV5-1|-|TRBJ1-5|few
CASSPRGGNQPQHF
TGCGCCAGCAGCCCCAGGGGTGGCAATCAGCCCCAGCATTTT
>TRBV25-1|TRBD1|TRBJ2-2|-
CASSDPGTATGELFF
TGTGCCAGCAGTGACCCTGGGACAGCCACCGGGGAGCTGTTTTTT
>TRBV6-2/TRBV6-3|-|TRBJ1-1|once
CASSYGTENTEAFF
TGTGCCAGCAGTTACGGGACGGAGAACACTGAAGCTTTCTTT
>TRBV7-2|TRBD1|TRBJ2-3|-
CASSWGQADTQYF
TGTGCCAGCAGCTGGGGACAGGCAGATACGCAGTATTTT
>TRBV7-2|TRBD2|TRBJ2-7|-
CASSLTSGIPYEQYF
TGTGCCAGCAGCTTGACTAGCGGGATTCCCTACGAGCAGTACTTC